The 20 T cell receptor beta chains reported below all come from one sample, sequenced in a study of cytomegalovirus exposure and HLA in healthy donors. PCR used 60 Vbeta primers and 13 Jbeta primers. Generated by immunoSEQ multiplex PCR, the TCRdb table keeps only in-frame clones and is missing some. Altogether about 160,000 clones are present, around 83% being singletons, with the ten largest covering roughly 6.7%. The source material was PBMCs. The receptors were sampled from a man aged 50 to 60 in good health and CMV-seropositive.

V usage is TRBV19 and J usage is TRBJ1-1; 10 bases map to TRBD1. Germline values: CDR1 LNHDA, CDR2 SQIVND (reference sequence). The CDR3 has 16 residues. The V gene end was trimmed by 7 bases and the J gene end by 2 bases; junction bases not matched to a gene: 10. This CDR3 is CASIPGTGVGNTEAFF. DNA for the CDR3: TGTGCCAGTATCCCCGGGACAGGGGTTGGCAACACTGAAGCTTTCTTT.

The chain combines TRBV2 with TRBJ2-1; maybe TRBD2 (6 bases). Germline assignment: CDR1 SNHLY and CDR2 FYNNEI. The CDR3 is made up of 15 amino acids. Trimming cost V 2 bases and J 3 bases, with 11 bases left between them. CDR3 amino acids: CASSESAGIYNEQFF. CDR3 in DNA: TGTGCCAGCAGTGAAAGTGCGGGAATCTACAATGAGCAGTTCTTC.

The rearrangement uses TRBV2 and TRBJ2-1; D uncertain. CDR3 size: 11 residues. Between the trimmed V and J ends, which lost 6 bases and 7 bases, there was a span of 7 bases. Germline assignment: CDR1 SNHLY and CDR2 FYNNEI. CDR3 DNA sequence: TGTGCCAGCAGCCTCTTGAATGAGCAGTTCTTC. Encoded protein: CASSLLNEQFF.

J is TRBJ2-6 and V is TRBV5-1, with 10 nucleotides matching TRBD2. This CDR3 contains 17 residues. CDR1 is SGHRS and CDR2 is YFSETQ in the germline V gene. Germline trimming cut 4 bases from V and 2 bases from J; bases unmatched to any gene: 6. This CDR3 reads CASSLTSGMTGANVLTF. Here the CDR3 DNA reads TGCGCCAGCAGCCTCACTAGCGGGATGACTGGGGCCAACGTCCTGACTTTC. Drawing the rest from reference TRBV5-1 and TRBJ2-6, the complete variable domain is KAGVTQTPRYLIKTRGQQVTLSCSPISGHRSVSWYQQTPGQGLQFLFEYFSETQRNKGNFPGRFSGRQFSNSRSEMNVSTLELGDSALYLCASSLTSGMTGANVLTFGAGSRLTVL.

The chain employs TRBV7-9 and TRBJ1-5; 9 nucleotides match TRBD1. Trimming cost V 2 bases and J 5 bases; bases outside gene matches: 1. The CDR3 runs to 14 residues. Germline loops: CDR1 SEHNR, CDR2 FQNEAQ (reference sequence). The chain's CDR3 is CASSLTGGDQPQHF. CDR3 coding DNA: TGTGCCAGCAGCTTAACAGGGGGCGATCAGCCCCAGCATTTT.

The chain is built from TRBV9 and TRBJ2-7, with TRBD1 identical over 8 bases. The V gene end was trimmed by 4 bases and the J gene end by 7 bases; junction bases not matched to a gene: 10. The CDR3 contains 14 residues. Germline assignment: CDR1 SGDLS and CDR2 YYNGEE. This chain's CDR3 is CASSPISDREEQYV. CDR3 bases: TGTGCCAGCAGCCCAATTTCGGACAGGGAAGAGCAGTACGTC.

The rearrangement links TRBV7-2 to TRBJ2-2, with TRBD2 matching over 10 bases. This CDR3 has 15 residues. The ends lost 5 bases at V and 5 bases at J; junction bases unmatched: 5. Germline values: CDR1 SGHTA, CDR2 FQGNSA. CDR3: CASSLGLAATGELFF. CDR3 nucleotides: TGTGCCAGCAGCCTCGGACTAGCGGCAACCGGGGAGCTGTTTTTT.

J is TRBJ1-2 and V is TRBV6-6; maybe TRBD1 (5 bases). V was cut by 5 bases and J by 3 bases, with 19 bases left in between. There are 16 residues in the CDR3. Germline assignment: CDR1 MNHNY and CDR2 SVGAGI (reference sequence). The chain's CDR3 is CASSLRQLVKDYGYTF. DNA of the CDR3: TGTGCCAGCAGTCTCCGACAGCTAGTTAAAGACTATGGCTACACCTTC.

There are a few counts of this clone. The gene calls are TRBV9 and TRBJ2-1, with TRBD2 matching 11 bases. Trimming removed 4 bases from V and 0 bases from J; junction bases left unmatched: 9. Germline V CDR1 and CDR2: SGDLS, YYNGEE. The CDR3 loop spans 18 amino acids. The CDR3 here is CASSLGTSGLSSYNEQFF. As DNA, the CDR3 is TGTGCCAGCAGCTTAGGGACTAGCGGTCTTAGCTCCTACAATGAGCAGTTCTTC.

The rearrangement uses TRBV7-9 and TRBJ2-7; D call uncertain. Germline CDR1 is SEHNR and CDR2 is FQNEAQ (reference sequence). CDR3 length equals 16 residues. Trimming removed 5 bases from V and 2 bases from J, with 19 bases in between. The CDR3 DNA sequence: TGTGCCAGCAGCCCCTCCGTGGGCCTGAAGACCTACGAGCAGTACTTC. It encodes CASSPSVGLKTYEQYF.

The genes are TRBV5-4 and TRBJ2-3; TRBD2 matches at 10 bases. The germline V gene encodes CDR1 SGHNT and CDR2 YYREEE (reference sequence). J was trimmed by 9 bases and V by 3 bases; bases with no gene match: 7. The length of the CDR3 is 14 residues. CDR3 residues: CASSSKRGGSTQYF. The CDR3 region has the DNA TGTGCCAGCAGCTCCAAGCGGGGGGGCTCAACGCAGTATTTT.

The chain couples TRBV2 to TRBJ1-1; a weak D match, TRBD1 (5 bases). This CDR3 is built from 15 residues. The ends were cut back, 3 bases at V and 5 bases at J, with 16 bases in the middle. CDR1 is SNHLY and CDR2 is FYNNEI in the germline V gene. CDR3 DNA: TGTGCCAGCAGTGAGTCAGGGAATTTCAAGACTGAAGCTTTCTTT. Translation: CASSESGNFKTEAFF.

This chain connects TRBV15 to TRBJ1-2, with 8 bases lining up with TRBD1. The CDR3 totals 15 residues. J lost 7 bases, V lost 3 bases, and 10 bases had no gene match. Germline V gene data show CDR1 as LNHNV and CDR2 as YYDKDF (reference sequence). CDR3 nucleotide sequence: TGTGCCACCAGCAGCCGGGACAGGAGTGTATTTGGCTACACCTTC. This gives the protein CATSSRDRSVFGYTF. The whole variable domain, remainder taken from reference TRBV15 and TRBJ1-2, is DAMVIQNPRYQVTQFGKPVTLSCSQTLNHNVMYWYQQKSSQAPKLLFHYYDKDFNNEADTPDNFQSRRPNTSFCFLDIRSPGLGDTAMYLCATSSRDRSVFGYTFGSGTRLTVV.

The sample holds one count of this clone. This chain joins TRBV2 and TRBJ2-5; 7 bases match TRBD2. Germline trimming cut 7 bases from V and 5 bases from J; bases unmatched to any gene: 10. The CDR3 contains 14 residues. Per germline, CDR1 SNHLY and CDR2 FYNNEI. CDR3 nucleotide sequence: TGTGCCAGCACCCCCCCCGGTAGCGGGGAGACCCAGTACTTC. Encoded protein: CASTPPGSGETQYF.

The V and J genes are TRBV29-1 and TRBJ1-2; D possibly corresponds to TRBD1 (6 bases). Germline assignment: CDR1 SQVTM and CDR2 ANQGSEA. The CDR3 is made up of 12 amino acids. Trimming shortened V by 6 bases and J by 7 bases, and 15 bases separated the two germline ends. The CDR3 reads CSVWDTGLGYTF. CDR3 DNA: TGCAGCGTATGGGACACGGGTCTTGGCTACACCTTC.

CDR3 in DNA: TGTGCCAGCAGCTTAGATCGGAAACATGGGGCGATAAACACTGAAGCTTTCTTT. This codes for CASSLDRKHGAINTEAFF. The V gene is TRBV7-9, the J gene TRBJ1-1; a weak D match, TRBD1 (5 bases). Trimming pared 1 base from V and 2 bases from J, leaving 20 bases between. CDR3 size: 18 residues. Germline lookup yields CDR1 SEHNR and CDR2 FQNEAQ (reference sequence).

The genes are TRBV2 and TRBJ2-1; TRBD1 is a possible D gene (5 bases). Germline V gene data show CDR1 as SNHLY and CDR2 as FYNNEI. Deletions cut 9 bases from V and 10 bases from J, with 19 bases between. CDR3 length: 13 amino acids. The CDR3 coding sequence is TGTGCCAGGAACACAATCATGGGGCGCGAGCAGTTCTTC. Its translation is CARNTIMGREQFF. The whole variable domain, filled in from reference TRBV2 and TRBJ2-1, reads EPEVTQTPSHQVTQMGQEVILRCVPISNHLYFYWYRQILGQKVEFLVSFYNNEISEKSEIFDDQFSVERPDGSNFTLKIRSTKLEDSAMYFCARNTIMGREQFFGPGTRLTVL.

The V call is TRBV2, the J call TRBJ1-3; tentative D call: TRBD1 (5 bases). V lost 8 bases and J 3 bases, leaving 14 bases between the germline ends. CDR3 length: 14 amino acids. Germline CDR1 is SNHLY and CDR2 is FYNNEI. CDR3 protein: CASGGGGVGNTIYF. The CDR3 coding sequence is TGTGCCAGCGGTGGGGGAGGAGTTGGAAACACCATATATTTT.

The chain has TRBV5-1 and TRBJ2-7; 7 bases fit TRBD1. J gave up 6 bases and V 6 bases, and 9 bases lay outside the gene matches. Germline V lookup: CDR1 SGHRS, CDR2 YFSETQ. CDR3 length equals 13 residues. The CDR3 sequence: CASKIGSGGEQYF. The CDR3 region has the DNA TGCGCCAGCAAGATCGGGTCAGGGGGCGAGCAGTACTTC.

This CDR3 is CASSLFGTGRTYEQYV. Here the CDR3 DNA reads TGTGCCAGCAGCTTGTTTGGGACAGGGCGGACCTACGAGCAGTACGTC. The rearrangement uses TRBV5-6 and TRBJ2-7; 9 nucleotides agree with TRBD1. After removal of 1 base from V and 2 bases from J, the junction contained 7 bases not matched to a gene. This CDR3 has 16 residues. Germline CDR1 and CDR2: SGHDT and YYEEEE.